These T cell receptor beta chains were read from a single sample in a study of siplizumab effects on memory and regulatory T cells. TCRdb's copy holds only in-frame clones and misses some; the assay was immunoSEQ multiplex PCR. The sample yields about 50,000 clones, over 90% seen once. The sample consisted of CD8+ T cells sorted from blood. The receptors derive from a human donor in good health. Both conserved end residues are part of each CDR3. D genes are given only for firm matches. Clone size is shown for a subset of rows, as once, few, many or a class of expanded clone.

d_gene,j_gene,v_gene,abundance,CDR3aa,CDR3nt
NA,TRBJ2-5,TRBV6-1,NA,CASSEAEGKGQETQYF,TGTGCCAGCAGTGAAGCGGAAGGAAAGGGTCAAGAGACCCAGTACTTC
TRBD1,TRBJ2-7,TRBV4-2,once,CASSQDSTPDRAYEQYF,TGTGCCAGCAGCCAAGACAGTACACCCGACAGGGCCTACGAGCAGTACTTC
TRBD1,TRBJ2-2,TRBV9,NA,CASSKGDRDGELFF,TGTGCCAGCAGCAAAGGGGACAGGGACGGGGAGCTGTTTTTT
TRBD1,TRBJ2-5,TRBV10-3,NA,CAASPQGEPQETQYF,TGTGCCGCGTCACCTCAGGGGGAGCCGCAAGAGACCCAGTACTTC
NA,TRBJ1-5,TRBV10-3,NA,CAIASSGDEQPQHF,TGTGCCATCGCATCATCAGGGGATGAACAGCCCCAGCATTTT
NA,TRBJ2-3,TRBV27,NA,CASSLNFGTDTQYF,TGTGCCAGCAGTTTAAATTTCGGCACAGATACGCAGTATTTT
TRBD2,TRBJ2-7,TRBV15,NA,CATSEGTSGTYEQYF,TGTGCCACCAGCGAGGGGACTAGCGGAACCTACGAGCAGTACTTC
TRBD2,TRBJ2-5,TRBV2,NA,CASSEGLAGEETQYF,TGTGCCAGCAGCGAGGGACTAGCGGGAGAAGAGACCCAGTACTTC
TRBD1,TRBJ2-7,TRBV10-2,once,CASSERMDRGEQYF,TGCGCCAGCAGTGAGCGTATGGACAGGGGGGAGCAGTACTTC
TRBD1,TRBJ2-3,TRBV27,NA,CASSLVGGSFWTDTQYF,TGTGCCAGCAGTTTGGTAGGGGGCTCATTTTGGACAGATACGCAGTATTTT
NA,TRBJ2-7,TRBV7-9,NA,CASSHIGLEQYF,TGTGCCAGCAGCCACATAGGGCTCGAGCAGTACTTC
TRBD2,TRBJ2-7,TRBV27,NA,CASKPPAGVSGGSYEQYF,TGTGCCAGCAAACCCCCAGCGGGAGTATCGGGGGGCTCCTACGAGCAGTACTTC
TRBD1,TRBJ1-1,TRBV19,NA,CASTHRGKTEAFF,TGTGCCAGCACCCACAGGGGGAAGACTGAAGCTTTCTTT
NA,TRBJ1-2,TRBV5-5,NA,CASSPNDLGITYGYTF,TGTGCCAGCAGCCCGAACGACCTCGGGATAACCTATGGCTACACCTTC
NA,TRBJ1-1,TRBV27,NA,CASSLGAGGGATEAFF,TGTGCCAGCAGTTTAGGGGCCGGAGGGGGGGCCACTGAAGCTTTCTTT
NA,TRBJ1-5,TRBV6-1,NA,CASRTEPGLNQPQHF,TGTGCCAGTCGAACCGAGCCGGGACTTAATCAGCCCCAGCATTTT
NA,TRBJ2-3,TRBV5-1,NA,CASSLARGTDTQYF,TGCGCCAGCAGCTTGGCCAGGGGCACAGATACGCAGTATTTT
NA,TRBJ2-5,TRBV7-9,NA,CASSLFGSEGGRETQYF,TGTGCCAGCAGCTTATTTGGTTCCGAGGGAGGAAGGGAGACCCAGTACTTC
NA,TRBJ2-7,TRBV5-1,NA,CASSWDFYEQYF,TGCGCCAGCAGCTGGGACTTCTACGAGCAGTACTTC
NA,TRBJ2-2,TRBV9,NA,CASSVDIRSANTGELFF,TGTGCCAGCAGCGTAGATATCAGATCAGCGAACACCGGGGAGCTGTTTTTT
NA,TRBJ2-2,TRBV9,NA,CASSPGGWPGELFF,TGTGCCAGCAGCCCCGGAGGGTGGCCCGGGGAGCTGTTTTTT
NA,TRBJ2-1,TRBV4-1,NA,CASSQRGSLREGGFF,TGCGCCAGCAGCCAGAGGGGAAGTTTGCGGGAAGGGGGGTTCTTC
NA,TRBJ1-1,TRBV5-1,NA,CASSFRDRGTEAFF,TGCGCCAGCAGCTTTAGGGATAGGGGGACTGAAGCTTTCTTT
TRBD1,TRBJ1-5,TRBV27,NA,CASSAGGHQPQHF,TGTGCCAGCAGTGCAGGGGGTCATCAGCCCCAGCATTTT
NA,TRBJ2-7,TRBV4-1,NA,CASSQDVSRRDVEQYF,TGCGCCAGCAGCCAAGATGTTTCTAGGCGGGATGTGGAGCAGTACTTC
NA,TRBJ2-7,TRBV6-6,NA,CASAGSNYEQYF,TGTGCCAGCGCGGGATCAAACTACGAGCAGTACTTC
NA,TRBJ2-1,TRBV5-6,NA,CASIRYNEQFF,TGTGCCAGCATTCGTTACAATGAGCAGTTCTTC
TRBD2,TRBJ2-1,TRBV5-1,once,CASNLAGEKNEQFF,TGCGCCAGTAATTTAGCGGGAGAAAAAAATGAGCAGTTCTTC
NA,TRBJ2-3,TRBV6-4,NA,CASSDSTNTDTQYF,TGTGCCAGCAGTGACTCGACTAACACAGATACGCAGTATTTT
TRBD1,TRBJ2-3,TRBV27,NA,CASSLPTGGPDTQYF,TGTGCCAGCAGTTTACCCACAGGGGGCCCAGATACGCAGTATTTT
TRBD1,TRBJ1-2,TRBV11-2,NA,CASSQTGDLGYTF,TGTGCCAGCAGTCAGACAGGGGATCTTGGCTACACCTTC
NA,TRBJ1-1,TRBV5-1,NA,CASRDRGNTEAFF,TGCGCCAGCAGAGATAGGGGGAACACTGAAGCTTTCTTT
NA,TRBJ2-3,TRBV30,NA,CAWSGSGGTDTQYF,TGTGCCTGGAGCGGTAGCGGAGGCACAGATACGCAGTATTTT
NA,TRBJ2-7,TRBV5-1,NA,CASSLGASLSYEQYF,TGCGCCAGCAGCTTGGGAGCCAGTCTCTCCTACGAGCAGTACTTC
TRBD1,TRBJ2-3,TRBV7-2,NA,CASSLGGTGFTDTQYF,TGTGCCAGCAGCTTAGGCGGGACAGGGTTCACAGATACGCAGTATTTT
NA,TRBJ2-3,TRBV18,few,CASSPPEGARTQYF,TGTGCCAGCTCACCACCGGAGGGGGCTCGGACGCAGTATTTT
NA,TRBJ1-1,TRBV4-1,NA,CASTPRDLMNTETFF,TGCGCCAGCACCCCAAGGGACCTTATGAACACTGAAACTTTCTTT
NA,TRBJ2-1,TRBV27,NA,CASSKTPIAHNEQFF,TGTGCCAGCAGCAAGACTCCCATAGCTCACAATGAGCAGTTCTTC
NA,TRBJ2-1,TRBV15,NA,CATSRDLSDFFNEQFF,TGTGCCACCAGCAGAGATCTGTCAGACTTCTTCAATGAGCAGTTCTTC
NA,TRBJ1-1,TRBV27,NA,CASRNGGGLTEAFF,TGTGCCAGCAGGAATGGGGGGGGCTTAACTGAAGCTTTCTTT
NA,TRBJ2-6,TRBV29-1,once,CSVEDLPLGSGANVLTF,TGCAGCGTTGAAGATCTTCCCCTAGGCTCTGGGGCCAACGTCCTGACTTTC
NA,TRBJ2-1,TRBV13,NA,CASSLGRDLYNEQFF,TGTGCCAGCAGCTTGGGGCGGGACCTATACAATGAGCAGTTCTTC
NA,TRBJ2-1,TRBV27,NA,CASSLTWEGTYNEQFF,TGTGCCAGCAGTTTAACATGGGAAGGGACCTACAATGAGCAGTTCTTC
NA,TRBJ2-7,TRBV27,NA,CASRPPGQSYEQYF,TGTGCCAGCAGACCACCGGGACAATCCTACGAGCAGTACTTC